These T cell receptor beta chains were read from a single sample in a study of T cell responses to AZD1222 COVID-19 vaccine. TCRdb's copy holds only in-frame clones and misses some; the assay was immunoSEQ multiplex PCR. Of some 60,000 clones listed, 65% to 80% are singletons. The starting material was peripheral blood, obtained 28 days after the second AZD1222 dose. Source of these receptors: an adult who received the AZD1222 COVID-19 vaccine. Both conserved end residues are part of each CDR3. D genes are given only for firm matches. Clone sizes are given selectively: once, few, many, or a class where the clone is expanded.

D gene: -; J gene: TRBJ1-2; V gene: TRBV6-5; clone size: -; CDR3 DNA: TGTGCCAGCAGTTACGATGGGGGGAATGGCTACACCTTC; CDR3 protein: CASSYDGGNGYTF
D gene: -; J gene: TRBJ1-1; V gene: TRBV19; clone size: -; CDR3 DNA: TGTGCCAGTAGTCGCGACTCCCGGACGGGGCTGAACACTGAAGCTTTCTTT; CDR3 protein: CASSRDSRTGLNTEAFF
D gene: -; J gene: TRBJ2-7; V gene: TRBV28; clone size: -; CDR3 DNA: TGTGCCAGCAGTCTGGACGCAGGACCGTACGAGCAGTACTTC; CDR3 protein: CASSLDAGPYEQYF
D gene: TRBD1; J gene: TRBJ1-5; V gene: TRBV27; clone size: -; CDR3 DNA: TGTGCCAGCAGTTTAACGGGACAGTACAATCAGCCCCAGCATTTT; CDR3 protein: CASSLTGQYNQPQHF
D gene: -; J gene: TRBJ2-6; V gene: TRBV3-1/TRBV3-2; clone size: -; CDR3 DNA: TGTGCCAGTCACCTCAGTCGCTCTGGGGCCAACGTCCTGACTTTC; CDR3 protein: CASHLSRSGANVLTF
D gene: TRBD1; J gene: TRBJ2-3; V gene: TRBV7-2; clone size: -; CDR3 DNA: TGTGCCAGCAGCTTACAAGGGGGCCGGGGCACAGATACGCAGTATTTT; CDR3 protein: CASSLQGGRGTDTQYF
D gene: -; J gene: TRBJ1-5; V gene: TRBV10-1; clone size: few; CDR3 DNA: TGCGCCAGCAGTGAGTCATGGGATCAGCCCCAGCATTTT; CDR3 protein: CASSESWDQPQHF
D gene: TRBD1; J gene: TRBJ1-6; V gene: TRBV19; clone size: -; CDR3 DNA: TGTGCCAGTAGTAGGACAGGGGGCCTAAGGGTTTCACCCCTCCACTTT; CDR3 protein: CASSRTGGLRVSPLHF
D gene: TRBD1; J gene: TRBJ1-4; V gene: TRBV19; clone size: -; CDR3 DNA: TGTGCCAGTAGTATCACCGGGGGACAGGGGGAAAAACTGTTTTTT; CDR3 protein: CASSITGGQGEKLFF
D gene: -; J gene: TRBJ1-6; V gene: TRBV11-2; clone size: -; CDR3 DNA: TGTGCCAGCAGCTTAGATCGGAGACAGGAGAATTCACCCCTCCACTTT; CDR3 protein: CASSLDRRQENSPLHF
D gene: -; J gene: TRBJ1-2; V gene: TRBV9; clone size: -; CDR3 DNA: TGTGCCAGCAGCGCCTGGAAGGACGGCTACACCTTC; CDR3 protein: CASSAWKDGYTF
D gene: -; J gene: TRBJ2-3; V gene: TRBV4-2; clone size: -; CDR3 DNA: TGTGCCAGCAGCCAAGATGTGAGCAGAAGCACAGATACGCAGTATTTT; CDR3 protein: CASSQDVSRSTDTQYF
D gene: -; J gene: TRBJ2-2; V gene: TRBV7-8; clone size: -; CDR3 DNA: TGTGCCAGCAGCATCACAGGGCTCCCCGGGGAGCTGTTTTTT; CDR3 protein: CASSITGLPGELFF
D gene: -; J gene: TRBJ1-2; V gene: TRBV28; clone size: -; CDR3 DNA: TGTGCCGTTGGAGCTAACTATGGCTACACCTTC; CDR3 protein: CAVGANYGYTF
D gene: -; J gene: TRBJ1-6; V gene: TRBV5-4; clone size: -; CDR3 DNA: TGTGCCAGCAGCTTGGACATGGACAGCCCCGGGGCCCTCCACTTT; CDR3 protein: CASSLDMDSPGALHF
D gene: -; J gene: TRBJ2-1; V gene: TRBV24-1; clone size: -; CDR3 DNA: TGTGCCACCAGCCCCCCGGGATCCCAGATAATGAATGAGCAGTTCTTC; CDR3 protein: CATSPPGSQIMNEQFF
D gene: -; J gene: TRBJ2-5; V gene: TRBV5-6; clone size: -; CDR3 DNA: TGTGCCAGCAGCCGTGGGGCGGGGAGAAGAGAGACCCAGTACTTC; CDR3 protein: CASSRGAGRRETQYF
D gene: -; J gene: TRBJ1-5; V gene: TRBV5-6; clone size: -; CDR3 DNA: TGTGCCAGCAGCAGGTTTGGCAATCAGCCCCAGCATTTT; CDR3 protein: CASSRFGNQPQHF
D gene: -; J gene: TRBJ1-1; V gene: TRBV18; clone size: -; CDR3 DNA: TGTGCCAGCTCAAGCTTTACAGGGAGGGACACTGAAGCTTTCTTT; CDR3 protein: CASSSFTGRDTEAFF
D gene: TRBD1; J gene: TRBJ1-1; V gene: TRBV28; clone size: -; CDR3 DNA: TGTGCCAGCAGTTCGGGACAGGGGCGTAACGAAGCTTTCTTT; CDR3 protein: CASSSGQGRNEAFF
D gene: -; J gene: TRBJ2-1; V gene: TRBV6-2/TRBV6-3; clone size: few; CDR3 DNA: TGTGCCAGCAGTTTCAGACTAACTGGTGACAATGAGCAGTTCTTC; CDR3 protein: CASSFRLTGDNEQFF
D gene: -; J gene: TRBJ1-4; V gene: TRBV6-6; clone size: -; CDR3 DNA: TGTGCCAGCAGTTTACAAACAGGTGAAAAACTGTTTTTT; CDR3 protein: CASSLQTGEKLFF
D gene: -; J gene: TRBJ1-6; V gene: TRBV11-2; clone size: -; CDR3 DNA: TGTGCCAGCAGCTTATTCGGGCCTTATAATTCACCCCTCTACTTT; CDR3 protein: CASSLFGPYNSPLYF
D gene: TRBD1; J gene: TRBJ1-3; V gene: TRBV2; clone size: -; CDR3 DNA: TGTGCCAGAAACAGGGGGGACTCTGGAAACACCATATATTTT; CDR3 protein: CARNRGDSGNTIYF
D gene: -; J gene: TRBJ1-5; V gene: TRBV7-2; clone size: -; CDR3 DNA: TGTGCCAGCAGCCCCGGGAGGCAGGGTGTCCAGCCCCAGCATTTT; CDR3 protein: CASSPGRQGVQPQHF
D gene: -; J gene: TRBJ1-5; V gene: TRBV5-4; clone size: once; CDR3 DNA: TGTGCCAGCAGCGTTTTTGCCGTTTCCGCGCGTCAGCCCCAGCATTTT; CDR3 protein: CASSVFAVSARQPQHF
D gene: TRBD1; J gene: TRBJ1-2; V gene: TRBV4-3; clone size: -; CDR3 DNA: TGCGCCAGCAGTCCTATCGACAGGGGACTCTATGGCTACACCTTC; CDR3 protein: CASSPIDRGLYGYTF
D gene: -; J gene: TRBJ1-4; V gene: TRBV12-3/TRBV12-4; clone size: -; CDR3 DNA: TGTGCCAGCAGGATGGTGGGTGAAAAACTGTTTTTT; CDR3 protein: CASRMVGEKLFF
D gene: -; J gene: TRBJ2-2; V gene: TRBV2; clone size: -; CDR3 DNA: TGTGCCAGCAACCATGGCCCCGAGGGCACCGGGGAGCTGTTTTTT; CDR3 protein: CASNHGPEGTGELFF
D gene: TRBD1; J gene: TRBJ2-7; V gene: TRBV27; clone size: few; CDR3 DNA: TGTGCCAGCAGTTTACCTCATACAGGGGAGAATAGCTACGAGCAGTACTTC; CDR3 protein: CASSLPHTGENSYEQYF
D gene: -; J gene: TRBJ1-2; V gene: TRBV20-1; clone size: -; CDR3 DNA: TGCAGTCTCGACATCTCCTATGGCTACACCTTC; CDR3 protein: CSLDISYGYTF
D gene: -; J gene: TRBJ1-6; V gene: TRBV30; clone size: few; CDR3 DNA: TGTGCCTGGAGTAGGGATAACAATTCACCCCTCCACTTT; CDR3 protein: CAWSRDNNSPLHF
D gene: TRBD1; J gene: TRBJ2-5; V gene: TRBV6-5; clone size: -; CDR3 DNA: TGTGCCAGCAGTTACTCAGGAACAGGGGAGTGGGAGACCCAGTACTTC; CDR3 protein: CASSYSGTGEWETQYF
D gene: -; J gene: TRBJ1-1; V gene: TRBV3-1/TRBV3-2; clone size: -; CDR3 DNA: TGTGCCAGCAGCCCGCGGACGGCGGCGAACACTGAAGCTTTCTTT; CDR3 protein: CASSPRTAANTEAFF
D gene: -; J gene: TRBJ1-1; V gene: TRBV19; clone size: -; CDR3 DNA: TGTGCCAGTTCGGACAGACTGAACACTGAAGCTTTCTTT; CDR3 protein: CASSDRLNTEAFF
D gene: TRBD1; J gene: TRBJ2-5; V gene: TRBV5-1; clone size: -; CDR3 DNA: TGCGCCAGCAGCTTCACCGGGACAGGAGAAGAGACCCAGTACTTC; CDR3 protein: CASSFTGTGEETQYF
D gene: -; J gene: TRBJ1-6; V gene: TRBV19; clone size: -; CDR3 DNA: TGTGCCAGTACATTCGCACAGCTTAATTCACCCCTCCACTTT; CDR3 protein: CASTFAQLNSPLHF